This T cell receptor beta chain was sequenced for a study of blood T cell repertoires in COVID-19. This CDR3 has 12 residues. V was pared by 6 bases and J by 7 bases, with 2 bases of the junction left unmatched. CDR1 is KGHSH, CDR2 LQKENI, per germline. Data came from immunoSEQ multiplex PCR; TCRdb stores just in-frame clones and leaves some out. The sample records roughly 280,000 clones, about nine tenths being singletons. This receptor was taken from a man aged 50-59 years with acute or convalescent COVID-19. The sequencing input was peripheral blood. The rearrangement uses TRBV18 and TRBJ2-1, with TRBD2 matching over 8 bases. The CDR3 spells CASSREANEQFF. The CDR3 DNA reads TGTGCCAGCTCGCGGGAGGCAAATGAGCAGTTCTTC.